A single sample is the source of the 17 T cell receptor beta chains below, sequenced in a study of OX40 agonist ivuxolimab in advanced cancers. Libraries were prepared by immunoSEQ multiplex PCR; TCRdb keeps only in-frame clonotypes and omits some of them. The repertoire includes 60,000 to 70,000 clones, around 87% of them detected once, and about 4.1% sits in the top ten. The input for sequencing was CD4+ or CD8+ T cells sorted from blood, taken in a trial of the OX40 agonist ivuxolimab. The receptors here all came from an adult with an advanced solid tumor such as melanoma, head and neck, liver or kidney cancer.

This CDR3 is CASTPTGLNTEAFF. The CDR3 bases are TGTGCCAGCACCCCGACAGGGTTGAACACTGAAGCTTTCTTT. The chain couples TRBV6-1 to TRBJ1-1, with 7 bases aligning to TRBD1. The CDR3 sequence is 14 residues long. CDR1 MNHNS and CDR2 SASEGT come from the germline V gene. The trim removed 7 bases at V and 0 bases at J, leaving 5 bases unmatched.

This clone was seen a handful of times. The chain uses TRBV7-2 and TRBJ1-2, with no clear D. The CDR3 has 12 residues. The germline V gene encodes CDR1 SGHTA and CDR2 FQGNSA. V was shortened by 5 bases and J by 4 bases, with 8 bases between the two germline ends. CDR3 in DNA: TGTGCCAGCAGCACCGACACCTATGGCTACACCTTC. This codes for CASSTDTYGYTF.

In DNA form, the CDR3 reads TGTGCCAGCAGCTTAGCAAGGGGCGGTGAAGCTTTCTTT. This sequence encodes CASSLARGGEAFF. The V and J genes are TRBV7-2 and TRBJ1-1, with a possible D match to TRBD1 (5 bases). Per germline, CDR1 SGHTA and CDR2 FQGNSA. The CDR3 sequence is 13 residues long. V was trimmed by 0 bases and J by 7 bases, leaving 9 bases between them. Drawing the rest from reference TRBV7-2 and TRBJ1-1, the complete variable domain is GAGVSQSPSNKVTEKGKDVELRCDPISGHTALYWYRQSLGQGLEFLIYFQGNSAPDKSGLPSDRFSAERTGGSVSTLTIQRTQQEDSAVYLCASSLARGGEAFFGQGTRLTVV.

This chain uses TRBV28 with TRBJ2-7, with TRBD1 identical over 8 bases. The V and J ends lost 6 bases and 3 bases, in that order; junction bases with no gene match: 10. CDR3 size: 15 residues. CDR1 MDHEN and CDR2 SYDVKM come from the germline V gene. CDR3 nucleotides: TGTGCCAGCAGCCGACCCGGGACAGGTCTCTACGAGCAGTACTTC. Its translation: CASSRPGTGLYEQYF.

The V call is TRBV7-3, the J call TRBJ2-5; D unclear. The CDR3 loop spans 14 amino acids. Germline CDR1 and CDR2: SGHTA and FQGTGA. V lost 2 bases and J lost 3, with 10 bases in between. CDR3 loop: CASSLGGREETQYF. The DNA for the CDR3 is TGTGCCAGCAGCTTAGGCGGCAGAGAAGAGACCCAGTACTTC.

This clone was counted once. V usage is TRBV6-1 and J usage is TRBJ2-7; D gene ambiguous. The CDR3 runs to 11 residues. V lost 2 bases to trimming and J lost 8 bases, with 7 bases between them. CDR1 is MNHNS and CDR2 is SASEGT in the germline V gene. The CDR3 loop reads CASSELGKQYF. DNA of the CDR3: TGTGCCAGCAGTGAACTGGGGAAGCAGTACTTC.

CDR3 sequence: CASRPLQGLSYEQYF. The CDR3 nucleotides read TGTGCCAGCAGACCTCTACAGGGGTTAAGCTACGAGCAGTACTTC. The gene calls are TRBV28 and TRBJ2-7; 7 positions match TRBD1. The CDR3 covers 15 residues. Germline CDR1 reads MDHEN; CDR2 reads SYDVKM. With V trimmed by 6 bases and J by 3 bases, 11 bases remained unmatched.

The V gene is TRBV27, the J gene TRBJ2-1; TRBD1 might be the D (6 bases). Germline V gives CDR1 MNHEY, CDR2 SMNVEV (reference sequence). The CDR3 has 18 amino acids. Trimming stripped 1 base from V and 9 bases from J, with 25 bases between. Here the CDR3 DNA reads TGTGCCAGCAGTTTATTACCTCCTTCGACAGGAGAACGTGGTGAGCAGTTCTTC. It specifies CASSLLPPSTGERGEQFF.

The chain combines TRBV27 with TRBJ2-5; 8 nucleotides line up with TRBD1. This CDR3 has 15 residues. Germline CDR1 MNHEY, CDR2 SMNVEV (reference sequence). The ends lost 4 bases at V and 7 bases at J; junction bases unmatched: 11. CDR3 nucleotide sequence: TGTGCCAGCAGTTCCTTCGACAGGGGCCGAGGGACCCAGTACTTC. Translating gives CASSSFDRGRGTQYF.

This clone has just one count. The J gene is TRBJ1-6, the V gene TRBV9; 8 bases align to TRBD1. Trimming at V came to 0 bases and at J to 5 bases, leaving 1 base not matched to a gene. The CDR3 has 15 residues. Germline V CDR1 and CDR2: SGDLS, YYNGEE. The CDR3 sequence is CASSVGGQDNSPLHF. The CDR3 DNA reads TGTGCCAGCAGCGTAGGGGGACAGGATAATTCACCCCTCCACTTT.

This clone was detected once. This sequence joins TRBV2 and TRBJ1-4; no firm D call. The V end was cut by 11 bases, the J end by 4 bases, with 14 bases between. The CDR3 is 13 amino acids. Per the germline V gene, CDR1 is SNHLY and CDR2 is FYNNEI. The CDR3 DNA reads TGTGCCGGGTCTCTCACCCGTAATGAAAAACTGTTTTTT. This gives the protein CAGSLTRNEKLFF.

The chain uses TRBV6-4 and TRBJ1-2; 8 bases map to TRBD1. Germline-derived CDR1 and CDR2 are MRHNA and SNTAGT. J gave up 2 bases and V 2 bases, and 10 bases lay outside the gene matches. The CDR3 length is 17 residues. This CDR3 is CASSDPPIRTGNYGYTF. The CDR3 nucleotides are TGTGCCAGCAGTGACCCACCCATCCGGACAGGGAACTATGGCTACACCTTC.

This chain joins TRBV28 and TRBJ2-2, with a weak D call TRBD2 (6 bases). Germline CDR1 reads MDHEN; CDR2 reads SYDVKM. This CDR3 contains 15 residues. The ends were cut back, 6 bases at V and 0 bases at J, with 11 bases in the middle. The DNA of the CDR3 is TGTGCCAGCAGGCGGGGAGGCTCGAACACCGGGGAGCTGTTTTTT. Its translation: CASRRGGSNTGELFF.

CDR3 region: CASSLITSGSYEQYF. The CDR3 DNA sequence: TGTGCCAGCAGCTTGATAACTAGCGGCTCCTACGAGCAGTACTTC. The gene calls are TRBV13 and TRBJ2-7; 8 bases map to TRBD2. The V gene end was trimmed by 3 bases and the J gene end by 0 bases; junction bases not matched to a gene: 4. This CDR3 has 15 amino acids. CDR1 is PRHDT and CDR2 is FYEKMQ in the germline V gene (reference sequence).

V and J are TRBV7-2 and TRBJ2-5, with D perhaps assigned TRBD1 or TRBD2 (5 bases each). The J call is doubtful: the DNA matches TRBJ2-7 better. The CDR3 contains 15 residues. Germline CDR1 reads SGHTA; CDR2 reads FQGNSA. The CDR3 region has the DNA TGTGCCAGCAGCTTAGCTCCGGGACGGAATTACGAGCAGTACTTC. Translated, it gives CASSLAPGRNYEQYF.

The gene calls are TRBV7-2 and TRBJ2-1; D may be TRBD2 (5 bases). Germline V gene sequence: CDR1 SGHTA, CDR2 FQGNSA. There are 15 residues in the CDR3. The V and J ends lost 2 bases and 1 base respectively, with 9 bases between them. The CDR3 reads CASSLSLASYNEQFF. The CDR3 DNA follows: TGTGCCAGCAGCTTAAGTTTAGCGTCCTACAATGAGCAGTTCTTC.

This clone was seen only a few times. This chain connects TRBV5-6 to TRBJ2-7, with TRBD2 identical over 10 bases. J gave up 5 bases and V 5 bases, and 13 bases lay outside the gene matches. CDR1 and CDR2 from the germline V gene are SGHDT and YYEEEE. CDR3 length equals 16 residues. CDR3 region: CASRGGDSGRKNEQYF. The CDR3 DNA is TGTGCCAGCAGGGGGGGCGATAGCGGGAGGAAAAACGAGCAGTACTTC.